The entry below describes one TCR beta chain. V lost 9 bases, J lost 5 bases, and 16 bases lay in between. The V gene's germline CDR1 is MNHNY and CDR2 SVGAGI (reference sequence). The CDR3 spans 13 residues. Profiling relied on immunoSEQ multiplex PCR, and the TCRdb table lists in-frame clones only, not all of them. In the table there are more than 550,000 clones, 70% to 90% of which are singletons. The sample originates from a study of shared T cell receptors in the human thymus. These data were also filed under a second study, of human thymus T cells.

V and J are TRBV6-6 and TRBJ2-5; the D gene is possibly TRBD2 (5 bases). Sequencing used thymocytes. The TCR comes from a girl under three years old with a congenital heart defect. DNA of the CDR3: TGTGCCAGGTCGGACTGGTCTTGGGAGACCCAGTACTTC. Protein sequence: CARSDWSWETQYF.